This T cell receptor (beta chain) was profiled in a study of shared T cell receptors in the human thymus. Using immunoSEQ multiplex PCR, the repertoire was profiled, and TCRdb retains in-frame clones only, with some absent. The table includes over 650,000 clones, about 89% detected once. V shed 6 bases, J shed 1 base, and the junction held 12 bases outside the gene matches. This CDR3 contains 17 residues. The germline V gene encodes CDR1 SGHVS and CDR2 FQNEAQ. The table lists this clone with a count of one. The sample also formed part of further work on human thymus T cells. In that study: Serving as donors were healthy Finnish infants, each of whom was having open corrective surgery for congenital heart defects. Corrective cardiac operations yielded the resected thymus tissue. The related literature has documented a marked overlap of thymic repertoires among unrelated individuals.

V usage is TRBV7-8 and J usage is TRBJ2-3; 8 bases map to TRBD1. Sequencing was performed on thymocytes. This TCR was sampled from a boy under two years old with a congenital heart defect. CDR3 protein: CASRHREVTGGTDTQYF. CDR3 DNA: TGTGCCAGCAGGCACAGGGAGGTGACAGGGGGCACAGATACGCAGTATTTT.